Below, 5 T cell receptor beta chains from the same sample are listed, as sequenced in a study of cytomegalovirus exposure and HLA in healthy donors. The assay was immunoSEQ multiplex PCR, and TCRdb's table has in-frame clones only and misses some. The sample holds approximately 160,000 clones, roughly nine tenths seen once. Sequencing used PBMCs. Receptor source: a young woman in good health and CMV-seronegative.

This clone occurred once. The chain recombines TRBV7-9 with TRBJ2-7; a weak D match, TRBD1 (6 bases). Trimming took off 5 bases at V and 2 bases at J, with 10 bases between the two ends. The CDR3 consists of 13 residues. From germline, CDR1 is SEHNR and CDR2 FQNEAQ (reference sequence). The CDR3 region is CASSQRQAYEQYF. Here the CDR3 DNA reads TGTGCCAGCAGCCAAAGACAGGCCTACGAGCAGTACTTC.

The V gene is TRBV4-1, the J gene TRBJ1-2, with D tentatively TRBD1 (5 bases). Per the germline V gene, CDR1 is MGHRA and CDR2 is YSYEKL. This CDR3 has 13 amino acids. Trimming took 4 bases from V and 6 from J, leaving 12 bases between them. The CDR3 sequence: CASSPRDGNGYTF. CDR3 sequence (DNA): TGCGCCAGCAGCCCCCGGGACGGAAATGGCTACACCTTC.

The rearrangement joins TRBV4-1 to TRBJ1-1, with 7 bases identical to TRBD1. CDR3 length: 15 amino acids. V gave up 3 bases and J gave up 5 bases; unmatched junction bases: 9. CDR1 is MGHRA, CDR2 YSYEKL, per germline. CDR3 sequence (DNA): TGCGCCAGCAGCCAGGGAACAGGGGTGATGACTGAAGCTTTCTTT. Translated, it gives CASSQGTGVMTEAFF.

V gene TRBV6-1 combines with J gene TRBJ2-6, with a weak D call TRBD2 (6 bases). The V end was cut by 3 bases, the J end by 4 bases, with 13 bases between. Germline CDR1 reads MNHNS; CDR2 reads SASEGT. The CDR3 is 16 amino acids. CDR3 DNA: TGTGCCAGCAGTGAGGTGGGGGGTACCGGGGCCAACGTCCTGACTTTC. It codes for CASSEVGGTGANVLTF.

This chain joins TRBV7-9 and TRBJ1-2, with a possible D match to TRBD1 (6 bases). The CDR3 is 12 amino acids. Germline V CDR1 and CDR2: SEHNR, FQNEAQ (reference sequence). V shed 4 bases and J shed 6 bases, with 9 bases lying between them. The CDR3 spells CASSSGGHGYTF. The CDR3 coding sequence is TGTGCCAGCAGCTCGGGGGGGCATGGCTACACCTTC. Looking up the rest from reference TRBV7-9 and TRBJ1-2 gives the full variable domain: DTGVSQNPRHKITKRGQNVTFRCDPISEHNRLYWYRQTLGQGPEFLTYFQNEAQLEKSRLLSDRFSAERPKGSFSTLEIQRTEQGDSAMYLCASSSGGHGYTFGSGTRLTVV.